This T cell receptor beta chain was observed in a study of T cell responses to AZD1222 COVID-19 vaccine. Sequencing was performed with immunoSEQ multiplex PCR; in TCRdb, only in-frame clones are kept and a portion is missing. The table records about 110,000 clones, over 75% of them present only once. CDR3 size: 15 residues. Trimming took 3 bases from V and 1 from J; bases not matched to a gene: 5. Germline assignment: CDR1 SNHLY and CDR2 FYNNEI. This clone was picked up one time. Its antigen is unknown. Overall study results and limits: Two AZD1222 administrations were followed by greater Spike-specific TCR breadth and depth. As reported, nearly half of all spike-specific TCRs target variant regions that are unmutated. Spike-wide vaccine-associated CD4 TCRs dominated at 160-218 and 743-854. In a largely white British group with more females than males, clonal diversity was possibly underestimated.

The material sequenced was peripheral blood, taken on day 0 of AZD1222 vaccination. The sequence was obtained from an adult in good health. This rearrangement joins TRBV2 to TRBJ1-1, with 7 positions matching TRBD1. The CDR3 DNA reads TGTGCCAGCAGTGAGGCGACAGGGACGAACACTGAAGCTTTCTTT. This codes for CASSEATGTNTEAFF.